In this sample, the clone carrying this TCR beta chain turned up many times. Its cognate antigen is unknown. This specimen belongs to a study of identical twins. Trimming removed 2 bases from V and 6 bases from J; junction bases left unmatched: 4. Germline CDR1 and CDR2: MGHRA and YSYEKL. There are 15 residues in the CDR3. General study results and limits: Models predicted too little out-of-frame TCR alpha sharing in monozygotic twins.

TCRdb redid the calling of the 5' RACE reads with MiXCR, one entry per CDR3 protein. The data contain roughly 1.6 million distinct CDR3 sequences, around 29% of them singletons. Sequencing input: cord blood. This sequence was found in a newborn girl in good health. J is TRBJ2-1 and V is TRBV4-1; TRBD2 matches 10 bases. The CDR3 region has the DNA TGCGCCAGCAGCCAACTAGCGGGAGTTCCCAATGAGCAGTTCTTC. It codes for CASSQLAGVPNEQFF.